Shown below are 10 T cell receptor beta chains from a single sample sequenced in a study of T cell responses to AZD1222 COVID-19 vaccine. Method: immunoSEQ multiplex PCR; TCRdb's copy keeps in-frame clones and lacks some. The sample contains roughly 120,000 clones, more than 75% of which appear only once. The sample here was peripheral blood, taken on day 0 of AZD1222 vaccination. The receptor set was obtained from an adult in good health.

This rearrangement joins TRBV2 to TRBJ2-7; D is perhaps TRBD2 (6 bases). Trimming pared 6 bases from V and 2 bases from J, leaving 11 bases between. The CDR3 has 13 residues. Germline CDR1 and CDR2: SNHLY and FYNNEI. Here the CDR3 DNA reads TGTGCCAGCAGGGACGGGAGAACCTACGAGCAGTACTTC. Translating it yields CASRDGRTYEQYF. The full variable domain, with the rest looked up from reference TRBV2 and TRBJ2-7, is EPEVTQTPSHQVTQMGQEVILRCVPISNHLYFYWYRQILGQKVEFLVSFYNNEISEKSEIFDDQFSVERPDGSNFTLKIRSTKLEDSAMYFCASRDGRTYEQYFGPGTRLTVT.

The CDR3 DNA follows: TGTGCCAGCACTCTTAGCGGGAGTACCGGGGAGCTGTTTTTT. Translating it yields CASTLSGSTGELFF. V is TRBV11-3 and J is TRBJ2-2, with 9 bases matching TRBD2. The CDR3 is 14 residues long. V lost 7 bases, J lost 5 bases, and 5 bases stayed unmatched. Germline V gene sequence: CDR1 SGHNT, CDR2 YENEEA.

The CDR3 loop is CAISEGQGSYTF. CDR3 sequence (DNA): TGTGCCATCAGTGAAGGTCAGGGGAGCTACACCTTC. The chain recombines TRBV10-3 with TRBJ1-2; a possible D gene is TRBD1 (6 bases). The CDR3 totals 12 residues. Per germline, CDR1 ENHRY and CDR2 SYGVKD. V lost 3 bases and J 9 bases, leaving 11 bases between the germline ends.

The chain uses TRBV5-1 and TRBJ1-1; a weak D match, TRBD1 (6 bases). The CDR3 covers 15 residues. CDR1 and CDR2 from the germline V gene are SGHRS and YFSETQ. Trimming left V 4 bases short and J 1 base short, with 14 bases between. CDR3 DNA: TGCGCCAGCAGCGCCGGAGCAGGGGCGAACACTGAAGCTTTCTTT. It yields the protein CASSAGAGANTEAFF.

In this sample, this clone turned up once. The CDR3 DNA is TGTGCCAGCAGCCAAGGGTCAGTCGGCTACACCTTC. Translated: CASSQGSVGYTF. The chain combines TRBV14 with TRBJ1-2; D not certain. CDR1 and CDR2 from the germline V gene are SGHDN and FVKESK. The CDR3 runs 12 residues. The germline V and J ends were trimmed by 1 base and 8 bases, with 8 bases remaining between them.

The genes are TRBV5-1 and TRBJ2-1; 8 nucleotides agree with TRBD2. The CDR3 is 15 amino acids. Losses at the gene ends were 2 bases for V and 4 bases for J; bases not matched to a gene: 5. Germline CDR1 is SGHRS and CDR2 is YFSETQ. The CDR3, as DNA: TGCGCCAGCAGCTTAGCGGGGGCGATTTACAATGAGCAGTTCTTC. Its translation is CASSLAGAIYNEQFF.

The chain is built from TRBV19 and TRBJ2-3, with D unresolved. The CDR3 spans 13 residues. V was cut by 3 bases and J by 4 bases, with 8 bases left in between. The germline gives CDR1 LNHDA, CDR2 SQIVND (reference sequence). The CDR3 region has the DNA TGTGCCAGTAGTATCGCCGAGGCAGATACGCAGTATTTT. Translation: CASSIAEADTQYF.

The gene calls are TRBV19 and TRBJ2-2, with 10 bases that match TRBD1. V dropped 8 bases and J dropped 2; count of bases not matched to a gene: 5. This CDR3 comprises 15 residues. Germline lookup yields CDR1 LNHDA and CDR2 SQIVND (reference sequence). The CDR3 spells CASDRTGGNTGELFF. CDR3 DNA: TGTGCCAGTGATCGGACAGGGGGAAACACCGGGGAGCTGTTTTTT.

This chain joins TRBV19 and TRBJ1-2; perhaps TRBD1 as D (5 bases). Germline V CDR1 and CDR2: LNHDA, SQIVND (reference sequence). V was trimmed by 1 base and J by 2 bases, leaving 11 bases between them. The CDR3 has 15 residues. The CDR3 bases are TGTGCCAGTAGTATAGGGGACGTCAGAAACTATGGCTACACCTTC. Its translation: CASSIGDVRNYGYTF.

The chain combines TRBV11-2 with TRBJ2-7, with 8 positions matching TRBD1. The germline V gene encodes CDR1 SGHAT and CDR2 FQNNGV. The V segment lost 4 bases and the J segment 5 bases; nucleotides outside the gene matches: 7. CDR3 length: 14 amino acids. CDR3 sequence: CASSSPNRGDEQYF. In DNA form, the CDR3 reads TGTGCCAGCAGCTCTCCGAACAGGGGGGACGAGCAGTACTTC.